The present TCR beta chain was sequenced within a study of chemoradiotherapy in HPV16-positive cancers. Findings and caveats of the study: Non-HPV-specific T cells did not expand in tumors during treatment, whereas candidate HPV-specific clones and E7-related motifs did.

TCRdb's copy holds only in-frame clones and misses some; the assay was immunoSEQ multiplex PCR. The sample consists of under 15,000 clones, roughly nine tenths of them appearing once. CDR1 and CDR2 from the germline V gene are SGDLS and YYNGEE. The CDR3 is 12 amino acids. V lost 4 bases, J lost 4 bases, and 6 bases lay in between. Comment on this clone: Its specificity is unknown.

The sequenced sample was blood, obtained from a patient who underwent chemoradiotherapy. The receptor's source is a human donor with HPV-associated anogenital cancer. The rearrangement links TRBV9 to TRBJ1-5; D is perhaps TRBD1 (5 bases). The CDR3 DNA follows: TGTGCCAGCAGCCGGGGGAATCAGCCCCAGCATTTT. It encodes CASSRGNQPQHF.